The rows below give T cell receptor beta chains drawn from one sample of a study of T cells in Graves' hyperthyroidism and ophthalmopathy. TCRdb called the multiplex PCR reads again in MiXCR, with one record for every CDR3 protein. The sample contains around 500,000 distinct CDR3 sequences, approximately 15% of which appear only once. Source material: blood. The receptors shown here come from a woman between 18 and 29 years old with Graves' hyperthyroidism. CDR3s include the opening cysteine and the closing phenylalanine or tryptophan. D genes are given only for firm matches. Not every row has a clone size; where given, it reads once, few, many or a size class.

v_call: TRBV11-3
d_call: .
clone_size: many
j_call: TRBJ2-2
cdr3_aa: CASSLDGSGELFF
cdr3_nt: TGTGCCAGCAGCTTAGACGGGTCCGGGGAGCTGTTTTTT

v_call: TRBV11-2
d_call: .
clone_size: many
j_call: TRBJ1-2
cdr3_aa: CASSLEGQSNYGYTF
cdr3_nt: TGTGCCAGCAGCTTAGAAGGACAGTCTAACTATGGCTACACCTTC

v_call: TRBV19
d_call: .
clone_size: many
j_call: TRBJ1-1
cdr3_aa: CASSTWTASEAFF
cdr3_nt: TGTGCCAGTAGTACCTGGACGGCCTCTGAAGCTTTCTTT

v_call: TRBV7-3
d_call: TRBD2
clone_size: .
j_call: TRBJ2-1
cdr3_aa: CASSSGLAGAGEQFF
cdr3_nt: TGTGCCAGCAGCTCCGGACTAGCGGGAGCGGGGGAGCAGTTCTTC

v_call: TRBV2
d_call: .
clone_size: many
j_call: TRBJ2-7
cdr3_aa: CASQGRESSYEQYF
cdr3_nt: TGTGCCAGCCAGGGACGGGAAAGCTCCTACGAGCAGTACTTC

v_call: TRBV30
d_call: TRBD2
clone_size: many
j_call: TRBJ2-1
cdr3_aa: CAWTPGLAGGNEQFF
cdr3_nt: TGTGCCTGGACCCCCGGACTAGCGGGAGGAAATGAGCAGTTCTTC

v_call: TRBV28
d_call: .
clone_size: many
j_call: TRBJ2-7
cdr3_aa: CASCIPTSYEQYF
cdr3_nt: TGTGCCAGCTGCATTCCAACCTCCTACGAGCAGTACTTC

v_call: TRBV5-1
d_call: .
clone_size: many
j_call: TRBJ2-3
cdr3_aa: CASSIGQFGAPRTGYF
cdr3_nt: TGCGCCAGCAGCATCGGACAGTTCGGGGCCCCACGCACTGGGTATTTT

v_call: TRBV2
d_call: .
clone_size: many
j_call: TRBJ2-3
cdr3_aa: CASQMWQNADTQYF
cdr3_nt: TGTGCCAGCCAAATGTGGCAGAACGCAGATACGCAGTATTTT

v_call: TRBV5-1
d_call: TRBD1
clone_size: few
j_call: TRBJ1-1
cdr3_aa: CASSRTGVITEAFF
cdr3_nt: TGCGCCAGCAGCCGGACAGGGGTGATCACTGAAGCTTTCTTT

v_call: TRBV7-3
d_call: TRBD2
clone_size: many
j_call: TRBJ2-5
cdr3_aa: CASSPRLAGYQETQYF
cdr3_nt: TGTGCCAGCAGCCCTCGACTAGCGGGATACCAAGAGACCCAGTACTTC

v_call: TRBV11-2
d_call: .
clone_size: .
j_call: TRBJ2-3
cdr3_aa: CASSRGYMTDTQYF
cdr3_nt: TGTGCCAGCAGCCGGGGCTATATGACAGATACGCAGTATTTT

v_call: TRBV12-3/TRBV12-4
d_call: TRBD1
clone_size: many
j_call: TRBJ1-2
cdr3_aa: CASSLRQGANYGYTF
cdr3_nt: TGTGCCAGCAGTTTACGACAGGGGGCGAACTATGGCTACACCTTC

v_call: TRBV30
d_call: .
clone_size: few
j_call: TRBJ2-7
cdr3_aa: CAAQGAALAGGTYEQYF
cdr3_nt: TGTGCGGCACAGGGGGCCGCTTTAGCGGGAGGTACCTACGAGCAGTACTTC

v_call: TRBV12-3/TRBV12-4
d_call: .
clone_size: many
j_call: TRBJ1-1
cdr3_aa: CASNRQENTEAFF
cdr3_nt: TGTGCCAGCAACCGACAGGAGAACACTGAAGCTTTCTTT

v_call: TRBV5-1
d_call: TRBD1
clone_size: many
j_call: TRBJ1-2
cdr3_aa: CASSPDGTGVEGYTF
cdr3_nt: TGCGCCAGCAGCCCGGACGGGACAGGCGTGGAAGGCTACACCTTC

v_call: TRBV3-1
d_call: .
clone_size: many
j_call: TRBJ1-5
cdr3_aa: CASSQGRAFNQPQHF
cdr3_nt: TGTGCCAGCAGCCAAGGCCGGGCGTTTAATCAGCCCCAGCATTTT

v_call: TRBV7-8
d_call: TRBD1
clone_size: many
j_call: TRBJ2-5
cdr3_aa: CASSTRQGPQETQYF
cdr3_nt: TGTGCCAGCAGCACCCGACAGGGACCTCAAGAGACCCAGTACTTC

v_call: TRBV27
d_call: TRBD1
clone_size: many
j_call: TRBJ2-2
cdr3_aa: CASSLHQDRAGELFF
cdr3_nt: TGTGCCAGCAGTTTACATCAGGACAGGGCTGGGGAGCTGTTTTTT

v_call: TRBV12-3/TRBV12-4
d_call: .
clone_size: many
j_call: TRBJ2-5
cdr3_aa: CASMGGQGEVETQYF
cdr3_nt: TGTGCCAGCATGGGAGGCCAGGGGGAGGTAGAGACCCAGTACTTC

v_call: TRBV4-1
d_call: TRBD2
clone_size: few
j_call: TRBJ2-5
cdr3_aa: CASSRSPGLEYQETQYF
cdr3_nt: TGCGCCAGCAGCCGAAGCCCGGGACTAGAGTACCAAGAGACCCAGTACTTC

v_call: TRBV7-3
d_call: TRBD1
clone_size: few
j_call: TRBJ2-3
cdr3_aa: CASGDRVNTDTQYF
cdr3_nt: TGTGCCAGTGGGGACAGGGTAAACACAGATACGCAGTATTTT

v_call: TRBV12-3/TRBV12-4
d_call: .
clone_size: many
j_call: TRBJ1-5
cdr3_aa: CASSLKSQPQHF
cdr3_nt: TGTGCCAGCAGTTTAAAAAGTCAGCCCCAGCATTTT

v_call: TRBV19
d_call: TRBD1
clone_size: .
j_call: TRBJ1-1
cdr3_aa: CASSTDRAVGNTEAFF
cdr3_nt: TGTGCCAGTAGTACGGACAGGGCGGTGGGGAACACTGAAGCTTTCTTT

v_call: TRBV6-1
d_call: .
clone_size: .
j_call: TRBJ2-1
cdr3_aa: CASSWGLYNEQFF
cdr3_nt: TGTGCCAGCAGTTGGGGACTCTACAATGAGCAGTTCTTC

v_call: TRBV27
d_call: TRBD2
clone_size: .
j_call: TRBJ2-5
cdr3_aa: CASSFGRELQETQYF
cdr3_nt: TGTGCCAGCAGTTTTGGGCGGGAGCTTCAAGAGACCCAGTACTTC

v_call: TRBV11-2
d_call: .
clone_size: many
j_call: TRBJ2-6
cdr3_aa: CASSFRDFRSSGANVLTF
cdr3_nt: TGTGCCAGCAGCTTCCGGGACTTTAGGTCCTCTGGGGCCAACGTCCTGACTTTC

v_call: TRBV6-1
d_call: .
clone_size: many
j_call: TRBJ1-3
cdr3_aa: CATSNGDYSGNTIYF
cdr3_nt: TGTGCCACCAGCAATGGGGACTACTCTGGAAACACCATATATTTT